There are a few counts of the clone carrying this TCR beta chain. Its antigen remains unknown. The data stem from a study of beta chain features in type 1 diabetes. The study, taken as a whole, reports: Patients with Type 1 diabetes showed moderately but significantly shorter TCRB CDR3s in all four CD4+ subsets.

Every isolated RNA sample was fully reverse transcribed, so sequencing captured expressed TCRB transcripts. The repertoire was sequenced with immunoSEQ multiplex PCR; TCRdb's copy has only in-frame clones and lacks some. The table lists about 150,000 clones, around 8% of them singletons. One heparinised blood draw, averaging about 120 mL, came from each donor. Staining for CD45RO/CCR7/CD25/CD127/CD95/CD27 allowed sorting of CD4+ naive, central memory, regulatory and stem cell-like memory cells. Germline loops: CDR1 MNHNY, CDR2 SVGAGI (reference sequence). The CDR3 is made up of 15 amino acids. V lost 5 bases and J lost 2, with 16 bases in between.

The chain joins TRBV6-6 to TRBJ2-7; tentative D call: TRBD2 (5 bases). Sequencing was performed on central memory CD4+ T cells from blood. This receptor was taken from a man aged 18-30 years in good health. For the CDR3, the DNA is TGTGCCAGCAGTAGGAGCCGGACTGGTACCTACGAGCAGTACTTC. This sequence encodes CASSRSRTGTYEQYF.